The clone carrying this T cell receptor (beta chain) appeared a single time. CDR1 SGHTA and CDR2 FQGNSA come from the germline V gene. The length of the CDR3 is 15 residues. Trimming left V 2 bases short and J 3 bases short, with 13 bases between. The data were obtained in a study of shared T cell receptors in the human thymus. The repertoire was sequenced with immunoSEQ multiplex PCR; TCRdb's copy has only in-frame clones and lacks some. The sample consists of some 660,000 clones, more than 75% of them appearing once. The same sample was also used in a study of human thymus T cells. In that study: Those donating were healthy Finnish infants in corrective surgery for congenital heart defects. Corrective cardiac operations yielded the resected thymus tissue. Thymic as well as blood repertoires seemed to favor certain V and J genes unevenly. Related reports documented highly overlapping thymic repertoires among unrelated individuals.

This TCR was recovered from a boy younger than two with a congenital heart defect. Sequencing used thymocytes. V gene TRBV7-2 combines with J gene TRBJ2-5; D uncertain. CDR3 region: CASSLPAGLEETQYF. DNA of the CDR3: TGTGCCAGCAGCTTACCCGCAGGTTTGGAAGAGACCCAGTACTTC.